The TCR beta chain described here comes from a study of blood T cell repertoires in COVID-19 (TCRdb year 2020). Study-level background: Samples covering the acute and convalescent phases of COVID-19 were provided by collaborators in the United States, Italy and Spain. The prospective study material was composed of cDNA or gDNA derived from T cells, B-cell-depleted T cells, or PBMCs. Deeply sampled blood TCRbeta repertoires from subjects exposed to, actively infected with, or recovered from COVID-19 were included in the dataset. The repertoires were made available in a free public database intended to serve as a resource for research on the immune response to SARS-CoV-2. The samples were drawn from the first 160 participants of the ongoing ImmuneRACE study and from some 1,300 subjects provided by 6 global collaborators. A de-identified subject ID, COVID-19 status, age in years and sex were almost always included in the sample metadata. HLA class I and class II types, where available, came from metadata supplied by the sample provider rather than from assay-based typing. Overall study results and their limits: The amount of clinical and demographic metadata varied by source and participant and was provided uncurated.

Relative to germline, V is 7 bases shorter and J is 6 bases shorter, with 15 bases between their ends. From the cysteine through the phenylalanine, the CDR3 covers 13 amino acids. The DNA shown is the 39-base CDR3, in frame from base 1. From the germline V gene (reference sequence), CDR1 is LNHDA and CDR2 is SQIVND. As concerns this clone: Its antigen target is currently unknown. No per-base quality is available; no much larger clone lies one base away.

One collaborating source in Seattle enrolled patients while the patients were actively infected and followed the patients over time throughout the course of disease. Collaborating institutions collected whole blood in K2EDTA tubes following their own protocols. For TCRbeta analysis, collaborators shipped samples in one of three forms: frozen whole blood, isolated PBMCs, or DNA extracted from either of those sample types. The immunoSEQ Assay, a bias-controlled multiplex PCR, was used to amplify TCRbeta CDR3 regions from genomic DNA. In the paper's pipeline: The number of nucleated cells in each sample was estimated by amplification of reference gene primers within the assay. Sequence reads were collapsed and filtered to measure the absolute abundance of every unique TCRbeta CDR3 rearrangement. For each sample, productive Simpson clonality was calculated as the square root of Simpson's diversity index over productive rearrangements. TCRdb holds this immuneACCESS table with in-frame rearrangements only. Some clones are missing; in checked studies, unresolved V genes explain under half, and the rest has no known cause. V, J and clone size are those of that table, while D and trimming were read from the DNA. In all, the sample holds 220,000 or so clones, and approximately 85% of those were seen once. Jointly, the top ten make up 8% to 10% of the sample.

Here the chain combines TRBV19 and TRBJ1-1; the D region possibly corresponds to TRBD1 (6 bases align). Sequenced material: peripheral blood. This receptor was obtained from a woman at least 80 years old with COVID-19, enrolled during active disease. The CDR3 region reads CASKRQGIAEAFF. The DNA sequence reads TGTGCCAGTAAGCGGCAGGGGATTGCTGAAGCTTTCTTT.